This TCR beta chain is from a study of blood T cell repertoires in COVID-19. The overall study: The samples span acute and convalescent COVID-19 from the United States, Italy and Spain. The cDNA or gDNA used as material had been derived from T cells, B-cell-depleted T cells, or PBMCs.

Germline-derived CDR1 and CDR2 are SGHVS and FQNEAQ. The CDR3 has 13 amino acids. Trimming cost V 5 bases and J 4 bases, with 11 bases left between them. In the authors' methods: Reference gene primers were amplified, and this amplification served to estimate nucleated cell counts. Clones were sequenced by immunoSEQ multiplex PCR, and TCRdb holds only the in-frame ones, with some missing. Clone size and V and J calls were adopted from that table, with D and trimming inferred from the DNA. Of 270,000 or so clones in the sample, 84% were seen once. The sequence was collected from a human donor in a cohort sampled during active COVID-19. This chain links TRBV7-8 with TRBJ1-1, with D unresolved. Sequencing input: peripheral blood. The CDR3 DNA reads as TGTGCCAGCAGCCGACTTTTAGCCACTGAAGCTTTCTTT. The encoded protein is CASSRLLATEAFF.